Following are 21 T cell receptor beta chains from one sample sequenced in a study of a mutant IDH1 vaccine in newly diagnosed glioma. No cognate antigen is known for these TCRs. Generated by immunoSEQ multiplex PCR, the TCRdb table keeps only in-frame clones and is missing some. The top ten hold roughly 3.6% of the sample, which has some 60,000 clones, under 90% seen once. Time point meaning: week 11, during vaccination. Vaccinated patients received 300 ug of mutant IDH1 20-mer peptide per dose, with topical imiquimod. Specimen: PBMCs, collected from a glioma patient whose treatment included an IDH1 peptide vaccine. These receptors all come from a man younger than 45 with glioma.

The V and J genes are TRBV30 and TRBJ1-4, with D hard to call. Germline V gene lookup returns CDR1 GTSNPN and CDR2 SVGIG (reference sequence). V was shortened by 2 bases and J by 3 bases, with 10 bases between the two germline ends. CDR3 length: 14 residues. The CDR3 region has the DNA TGTGCCTGGAGTTTAGGCATAGCTAATGAAAAACTGTTTTTT. Translation gives CAWSLGIANEKLFF.

J is TRBJ2-2 and V is TRBV5-1, with no clear D. Deletions cut 0 bases from V and 2 bases from J, with 5 bases between. The CDR3 covers 14 residues. Per germline, CDR1 SGHRS and CDR2 YFSETQ. The CDR3 DNA sequence: TGCGCCAGCAGCTTGGAACCAAACACCGGGGAGCTGTTTTTT. It translates to CASSLEPNTGELFF.

This chain connects TRBV10-1 to TRBJ2-2; D is ambiguous. V was clipped by 8 bases and J by 3 bases, with 13 bases between them. Germline values: CDR1 WNHNN, CDR2 SYGVQD (reference sequence). The CDR3 spans 14 residues. The CDR3 loop reads CASGSWVDTGELFF. The CDR3 region has the DNA TGCGCCAGCGGGTCTTGGGTAGACACCGGGGAGCTGTTTTTT.

The chain couples TRBV5-6 to TRBJ1-6; no clear D gene. This CDR3 contains 15 residues. Germline assignment: CDR1 SGHDT and CDR2 YYEEEE. The V and J ends lost 4 bases and 6 bases respectively, with 14 bases between them. The CDR3 nucleotides read TGTGCCAGCAGCGGAAGTTATACCAGTAATTCACCCCTCCACTTT. Translation: CASSGSYTSNSPLHF. Full variable domain (missing parts from reference TRBV5-6 and TRBJ1-6): DAGVTQSPTHLIKTRGQQVTLRCSPKSGHDTVSWYQQALGQGPQFIFQYYEEEERQRGNFPDRFSGHQFPNYSSELNVNALLLGDSALYLCASSGSYTSNSPLHFGNGTRLTVT.

This clone showed up just a few times. This chain joins TRBV14 and TRBJ2-1; 12 bases match TRBD2. The V gene end was trimmed by 6 bases and the J gene end by 7 bases; junction bases not matched to a gene: 7. Germline CDR1 SGHDN, CDR2 FVKESK. The CDR3 has 15 residues. CDR3 protein: CASSPLAGGPNEQFF. The CDR3, as DNA: TGTGCCAGCAGTCCGCTAGCGGGAGGGCCTAATGAGCAGTTCTTC. Full variable domain (remainder filled in from reference TRBV14 and TRBJ2-1): EAGVTQFPSHSVIEKGQTVTLRCDPISGHDNLYWYRRVMGKEIKFLLHFVKESKQDESGMPNNRFLAERTGGTYSTLKVQPAELEDSGVYFCASSPLAGGPNEQFFGPGTRLTVL.

The V gene is TRBV9, the J gene TRBJ2-2; TRBD2 matches 7 bases. CDR3 length: 15 amino acids. The germline gives CDR1 SGDLS, CDR2 YYNGEE. Trimming cost V 0 bases and J 4 bases; bases outside gene matches: 3. The CDR3 sequence is CASSVGEGSTGELFF. Here the CDR3 DNA reads TGTGCCAGCAGCGTAGGGGAGGGTTCCACCGGGGAGCTGTTTTTT.

The chain has TRBV6-1 and TRBJ2-2; TRBD1 matches 11 bases. Germline CDR1 and CDR2: MNHNS and SASEGT. The trim removed 6 bases at V and 3 bases at J, leaving 3 bases unmatched. This CDR3 comprises 15 residues. Here the CDR3 reads CASREGQGDTGELFF. The DNA for the CDR3 is TGTGCCAGCAGGGAGGGACAGGGGGACACCGGGGAGCTGTTTTTT.

The genes are TRBV6-1 and TRBJ2-5; the match to TRBD1 covers 8 bases. Trimming removed 5 bases from V and 5 bases from J; junction bases left unmatched: 4. The CDR3 totals 13 residues. Germline V gene sequence: CDR1 MNHNS, CDR2 SASEGT. Here the CDR3 DNA reads TGTGCCAGCAGTTTGGACAGGGCGGAGACCCAGTACTTC. It is translated as CASSLDRAETQYF.

The chain links TRBV9 to TRBJ2-3; perhaps TRBD2 as D (6 bases). Germline CDR1 SGDLS, CDR2 YYNGEE. V gave up 3 bases and J gave up 5 bases, with 10 bases separating them. The CDR3 runs to 13 residues. CDR3 loop: CASSGRVRDTQYF. CDR3 coding DNA: TGTGCCAGCAGCGGGAGGGTAAGAGATACGCAGTATTTT.

This sequence joins TRBV6-4 and TRBJ2-3, with D possibly being TRBD2 (6 bases). The CDR3 runs 14 residues. Between the trimmed V and J ends, which lost 3 bases and 0 bases, there was a span of 7 bases. Germline values: CDR1 MRHNA, CDR2 SNTAGT. As DNA, the CDR3 is TGTGCCAGCAGTGAGGAGGGGAGCACAGATACGCAGTATTTT. The encoded protein is CASSEEGSTDTQYF.

The chain employs TRBV11-3 and TRBJ1-2; no reliable D call. Germline V gene lookup returns CDR1 SGHNT and CDR2 YENEEA. This CDR3 has 12 amino acids. The ends were cut back, 3 bases at V and 6 bases at J, with 8 bases in the middle. The CDR3 DNA follows: TGTGCCAGCAGCTTCGACGGTAATGGCTACACCTTC. Protein sequence: CASSFDGNGYTF.

The chain is built from TRBV7-8 and TRBJ2-5; the D is unclear. Germline-derived CDR1 and CDR2 are SGHVS and FQNEAQ. This CDR3 is 13 amino acids long. V lost 3 bases and J 5 bases, leaving 10 bases between the germline ends. The CDR3 sequence: CASSFSISETQYF. CDR3 DNA: TGTGCCAGCAGCTTTAGTATCTCGGAGACCCAGTACTTC.

This clone was recorded only once. The chain recombines TRBV5-1 with TRBJ2-7; D unclear. Trimming left V 1 base short and J 0 bases short, with 8 bases between. Looked up from germline, CDR1 is SGHRS and CDR2 is YFSETQ. CDR3 size: 14 residues. The CDR3 is CASSLKGSSYEQYF. CDR3 bases: TGCGCCAGCAGCTTGAAGGGAAGCTCCTACGAGCAGTACTTC.

This sequence joins TRBV19 and TRBJ1-5; TRBD1 aligns across 7 bases. The CDR3 contains 17 residues. The J segment lost 0 bases and the V segment lost 5 bases, leaving 10 bases of the junction unmatched. Germline V lookup: CDR1 LNHDA, CDR2 SQIVND (reference sequence). This chain's CDR3 is CASSPIFRDSSNQPQHF. Here the CDR3 DNA reads TGTGCCAGTAGTCCCATATTTAGGGACAGTAGCAATCAGCCCCAGCATTTT.

The CDR3 bases are TGCAGCGTTGGATCCGAAGCAGGGGGCATGACAGATACGCAGTATTTT. As protein: CSVGSEAGGMTDTQYF. The rearrangement links TRBV29-1 to TRBJ2-3; the match to TRBD1 covers 8 bases. Looked up from germline, CDR1 is SQVTM and CDR2 is ANQGSEA. Trimming took 4 bases from V and 3 from J; bases not matched to a gene: 12. This CDR3 is 16 amino acids long.

This rearrangement joins TRBV5-1 to TRBJ1-1, with D unclear. V lost 0 bases, J lost 2 bases, and 11 bases lay in between. Per germline, CDR1 SGHRS and CDR2 YFSETQ. The CDR3 runs 15 residues. CDR3 sequence (DNA): TGCGCCAGCAGCTTGGCCCTCCAGATTAACACTGAAGCTTTCTTT. Translating gives CASSLALQINTEAFF.

This clone appeared a few times. This chain uses TRBV18 with TRBJ1-4; possibly TRBD1 for D (6 bases). The CDR3 is made up of 15 amino acids. V gave up 8 bases and J gave up 2 bases, with 15 bases separating them. The germline V gene has CDR1 KGHSH and CDR2 LQKENI. CDR3 DNA sequence: TGTGCCAGCACCCCCCGGGGGGCGACTAATGAAAAACTGTTTTTT. Its translation is CASTPRGATNEKLFF.

The chain carries TRBV13 and TRBJ2-3; 8 nucleotides match TRBD2. V shed 5 bases and J 4 bases; nucleotides not matched to a gene: 2. Germline-derived CDR1 and CDR2 are PRHDT and FYEKMQ (reference sequence). The CDR3 runs 13 residues. This chain's CDR3 is CASSPGGADTQYF. The CDR3 DNA reads TGTGCCAGCAGCCCCGGGGGGGCAGATACGCAGTATTTT.

The V and J genes are TRBV7-9 and TRBJ2-2, with D tentatively TRBD2 (5 bases). This CDR3 is built from 15 residues. The germline V gene encodes CDR1 SEHNR and CDR2 FQNEAQ (reference sequence). With 2 bases removed from V and 5 bases from J, the gap between germline ends came to 12 bases. The CDR3 protein is CASSLFGGSTGELFF. The DNA of the CDR3 is TGTGCCAGCAGCTTATTTGGTGGGAGTACCGGGGAGCTGTTTTTT.

V and J are TRBV9 and TRBJ1-4; 7 nucleotides match TRBD1. This CDR3 has 15 residues. V lost 2 bases, J lost 7 bases, and 8 bases stayed unmatched. CDR1 SGDLS and CDR2 YYNGEE come from the germline V gene. The CDR3 nucleotides are TGTGCCAGCAGCGTTAGGGACAGCGGGAGTGAAAAACTGTTTTTT. Amino acids: CASSVRDSGSEKLFF.

The chain recombines TRBV28 with TRBJ1-4; TRBD1 might be the D (5 bases). The CDR3 consists of 15 residues. The germline gives CDR1 MDHEN, CDR2 SYDVKM. Trimming stripped 5 bases from V and 0 bases from J, with 10 bases between. This CDR3 is CASSPPTATNEKLFF. The DNA for the CDR3 is TGTGCCAGCAGTCCCCCGACAGCAACTAATGAAAAACTGTTTTTT.